What follows are 32 T cell receptor beta chains derived from one specimen sequenced in a study of T-cell reconstitution after alpha-beta-depleted transplantation in children. Preparation of the TCRbeta library was carried out with unique molecular identifiers. TCRdb ran MiXCR on the PCR reads and lists one entry per CDR3 protein. The sample records some 460,000 distinct CDR3 sequences, around 16% being singletons. The specimen was PBMCs, mostly from graft donor cells, collected 360 days after TCRalphabeta/CD19-depleted stem cell transplant. The source of these receptors is a boy younger than two who had a stem cell transplant for Wiskott-Aldrich syndrome, so the T cells may come from the graft donor.

This clonotype was recorded only once. This rearrangement joins TRBV10-3 to TRBJ2-5; D gene ambiguous. Germline V lookup: CDR1 ENHRY, CDR2 SYGVKD. This CDR3 contains 13 residues. The ends were cut back, 2 bases at V and 4 bases at J, with 8 bases in the middle. In DNA, the CDR3 is TGTGCCATCAGTGAGATGGAGTCAGAGACCCAGTACTTC. Translation gives CAISEMESETQYF.

This clonotype was seen a few times. The J gene is TRBJ2-2, the V gene TRBV15; D gene ambiguous. Germline V gene lookup returns CDR1 LNHNV and CDR2 YYDKDF (reference sequence). V lost 3 bases and J lost 5, with 13 bases in between. This CDR3 region has 15 residues. CDR3 DNA: TGTGCCACCAGCAGGGGTATTTTGAGGACCGGGGAGCTGTTTTTT. As protein: CATSRGILRTGELFF.

This clonotype was found many times. The chain carries TRBV6-5 and TRBJ1-5, with 8 bases aligning to TRBD1. In germline, CDR1 is MNHEY, CDR2 SVGAGI. This CDR3 contains 15 residues. Trimming removed 2 bases from V and 4 bases from J; junction bases left unmatched: 4. The CDR3 reads CASSYRDRWNQPQHF. The CDR3 DNA reads TGTGCCAGCAGTTACCGGGACAGGTGGAATCAGCCCCAGCATTTT.

This clonotype was seen once. V gene TRBV21-1 combines with J gene TRBJ1-2; TRBD1 is the table's D call, not checked against the DNA. TRBV21-1 is a known pseudogene. The CDR3 contains 13 residues. CDR3 nucleotide sequence: TGTGCCAGCAGCACGGGACGGTTCTATGGCTACACCTTC. Its protein product is CASSTGRFYGYTF.

In its sample, this clonotype was seen a few times. This rearrangement joins TRBV20-1 to TRBJ2-7; no firm D call. In germline, CDR1 is DFQATT, CDR2 SNEGSKA (reference sequence). Trimming left V 1 base short and J 5 bases short, with 9 bases between. The CDR3 consists of 12 residues. CDR3: CSARVRNDEQYF. CDR3 nucleotide sequence: TGCAGTGCTAGAGTGCGGAACGACGAGCAGTACTTC.

This clonotype showed up many times. CDR3 residues: CASSPGLEETQYF. CDR3 nucleotide sequence: TGTGCCAGCAGCCCCGGGTTGGAAGAGACCCAGTACTTC. The chain has TRBV12-3 or TRBV12-4 and TRBJ2-5, with D unclear. The length of the CDR3 is 13 residues. Trimming stripped 6 bases from V and 3 bases from J, with 11 bases between.

This clonotype turned up a few times. The CDR3 nucleotides are TGTGCCAGCAAGGGGGGGCCCCAGACCCTCCACTTT. Translated: CASKGGPQTLHF. This chain links TRBV2 with TRBJ1-6, with a weak D call TRBD1 (6 bases). The CDR3 runs to 12 residues. CDR1 is SNHLY and CDR2 is FYNNEI in the germline V gene. V lost 7 bases and J 14 bases, leaving 15 bases between the germline ends.

The chain is built from TRBV5-1 and TRBJ2-2; D is perhaps TRBD1 (7 bases). Germline V CDR1 and CDR2: SGHRS, YFSETQ. This CDR3 spans 16 amino acids. Trimming removed 1 base from V and 5 bases from J, with 15 bases in between. This CDR3 reads CASSLTTGRRTGELFF. The CDR3 DNA follows: TGCGCCAGCAGCTTGACGACAGGGAGGAGGACCGGGGAGCTGTTTTTT.

The chain has TRBV4-3 and TRBJ2-3, with 11 positions matching TRBD2. V shed 4 bases and J 2 bases; nucleotides not matched to a gene: 11. Germline lookup yields CDR1 LGHNA and CDR2 YSLEER. This CDR3 contains 18 residues. CDR3 sequence: CASSLQKMGLAVTDTQYF. The CDR3 nucleotides read TGCGCCAGCAGCCTTCAAAAAATGGGACTAGCGGTCACAGATACGCAGTATTTT.

This clonotype was seen a few times. The chain uses TRBV29-1 and TRBJ2-2, with 9 nucleotides matching TRBD1. Trimming removed 4 bases from V and 5 bases from J; junction bases left unmatched: 2. CDR1 and CDR2 (germline): SQVTM, ANQGSEA. The CDR3 contains 13 residues. CDR3 amino acids: CSVGGTGTGELFF. The CDR3 DNA follows: TGCAGCGTTGGGGGGACAGGGACCGGGGAGCTGTTTTTT.

The chain is built from TRBV6-2 or TRBV6-3 and TRBJ2-1; no clear D. CDR1 and CDR2 from the germline V gene are MNHEY and SVGEGT. Trimming took off 5 bases at V and 4 bases at J, with 18 bases between the two ends. This CDR3 contains 16 residues. The CDR3: CASSPDNGLGYNEQFF. The CDR3 DNA reads as TGTGCCAGCAGTCCAGATAACGGGCTTGGATACAATGAGCAGTTCTTC.

This clonotype was seen more than once but under ten times. V is TRBV29-1 and J is TRBJ2-5, with D perhaps matching TRBD1 (5 bases). Germline lookup yields CDR1 SQVTM and CDR2 ANQGSEA. The CDR3 has 13 residues. V lost 7 bases, J lost 5 bases, and 17 bases lay in between. This chain's CDR3 is CSDTKGQSETQYF. The CDR3 DNA reads as TGCAGCGATACAAAAGGACAATCGGAGACCCAGTACTTC.

This clonotype showed up many times. V and J are TRBV12-3 or TRBV12-4 and TRBJ2-2, with D maybe TRBD2 (6 bases). The CDR3 is 13 residues long. Trimming removed 4 bases at V and 8 bases at J, with 11 bases between. Here the CDR3 reads CASSYLRGGELFF. DNA of the CDR3: TGTGCCAGCAGTTACCTGCGGGGAGGGGAGCTGTTTTTT.

This clonotype was counted between two and nine times. This chain joins TRBV7-9 and TRBJ2-7, with a tentative D call TRBD2 (5 bases). Deletions cut 10 bases from V and 5 bases from J, with 12 bases between. CDR1 is SEHNR and CDR2 is FQNEAQ in the germline V gene (reference sequence). The CDR3 sequence is 11 residues long. In nucleotides, the CDR3 is TGTGCCATCCTACGAGGGAACGAGCAGTACTTC. This gives the protein CAILRGNEQYF.

This chain joins TRBV11-2 and TRBJ2-3; D possibly corresponds to TRBD1 (5 bases). Germline V lookup: CDR1 SGHAT, CDR2 FQNNGV. The CDR3 extends over 15 amino acids. V lost 6 bases to trimming and J lost 7 bases, with 20 bases between them. The CDR3 nucleotides read TGTGCCAGCAGTAACATAAGGGGTACCTCGCATACGCAGTATTTT. As protein: CASSNIRGTSHTQYF.

This clonotype was detected ten times or more. DNA of the CDR3: TGTGCCAGCAGTTTAGCTGCGGAGGGCACTAACTATGGCTACACCTTC. Residues: CASSLAAEGTNYGYTF. The gene calls are TRBV12-3 or TRBV12-4 and TRBJ1-2; D uncertain. The V end lost 0 bases, the J end lost 0 bases, and 11 bases lay between the germline ends. CDR3 length: 16 residues.

The V call is TRBV11-2, the J call TRBJ2-2, with D tentatively TRBD2 (5 bases). V lost 0 bases, J lost 0 bases, and 14 bases lay in between. The germline V gene has CDR1 SGHAT and CDR2 FQNNGV. This CDR3 is 18 amino acids long. The CDR3 region has the DNA TGTGCCAGCAGCTTAGATCTAAGTGGCGGGTCGAACACCGGGGAGCTGTTTTTT. Translation gives CASSLDLSGGSNTGELFF.

The chain uses TRBV7-8 and TRBJ2-2, with TRBD1 as a possible D gene (6 bases). V lost 4 bases and J lost 5, with 29 bases in between. The CDR3 loop spans 20 amino acids. Germline V lookup: CDR1 SGHVS, CDR2 FQNEAQ. The CDR3, as DNA: TGTGCCAGCAGCTACCGATCGATACTGCTACAGGGAAGGAATACCGGGGAGCTGTTTTTT. Protein: CASSYRSILLQGRNTGELFF.

The chain combines TRBV12-3 or TRBV12-4 with TRBJ2-7; 9 nucleotides match TRBD1. This CDR3 contains 14 residues. V was clipped by 5 bases and J by 6 bases; unmatched bases: 8. The CDR3 DNA reads TGTGCCAGCAGTCCCCCGGGACAGGGTGGCGAGCAGTACTTC. It codes for CASSPPGQGGEQYF.

At least ten counts were recorded for this clonotype. V usage is TRBV12-3 or TRBV12-4 and J usage is TRBJ2-7, with D hard to call. V was clipped by 8 bases and J by 0 bases, with 8 bases between them. The CDR3 contains 12 residues. DNA for the CDR3: TGTGCCAGCTCGGAGAGCTCCTACGAGCAGTACTTC. Translated, it gives CASSESSYEQYF.

The gene calls are TRBV6-1 and TRBJ1-4, with D perhaps matching TRBD1 (5 bases). This CDR3 spans 14 amino acids. CDR1 MNHNS and CDR2 SASEGT come from the germline V gene. Trimming took 4 bases from V and 5 from J, leaving 11 bases between them. CDR3 coding DNA: TGTGCCAGCAGTGTGGGACGGAAGAATGAAAAACTGTTTTTT. Translation gives CASSVGRKNEKLFF.

This clonotype appeared a few times. J is TRBJ2-3 and V is TRBV12-3 or TRBV12-4; 9 bases map to TRBD2. This CDR3 comprises 12 residues. V lost 5 bases and J lost 13; bases outside the gene matches: 7. CDR3 residues: CASSMAGGPKYF. The CDR3 DNA is TGTGCCAGCAGTATGGCGGGAGGGCCGAAGTATTTT.

The gene calls are TRBV24-1 and TRBJ2-7; no definite D call. The germline V gene has CDR1 KGHDR and CDR2 SFDVKD. This CDR3 has 10 residues. Trimming took off 7 bases at V and 5 bases at J, with 5 bases between the two ends. The CDR3 loop reads CATSGNEQYF. The CDR3 DNA is TGTGCCACCAGCGGCAACGAGCAGTACTTC.

The V and J genes are TRBV12-5 and TRBJ2-3; D is perhaps TRBD2 (7 bases). V lost 5 bases and J lost 5, with 14 bases in between. This CDR3 is built from 14 residues. The V gene's germline CDR1 is LGHNT and CDR2 FRNRAP. The CDR3 spells CASGRTGGGDTQYF. The CDR3 DNA follows: TGTGCTAGTGGTAGGACGGGGGGCGGAGATACGCAGTATTTT.

This clonotype has more than one count but fewer than ten. The chain employs TRBV5-1 and TRBJ2-7; perhaps TRBD2 as D (7 bases). Germline-derived CDR1 and CDR2 are SGHRS and YFSETQ. The CDR3 has 15 residues. Trimming shortened V by 0 bases and J by 6 bases, and 16 bases separated the two germline ends. CDR3 protein: CASSLEGGLSGEQYF. CDR3 DNA: TGCGCCAGCAGCTTGGAGGGGGGGCTCTCTGGCGAGCAGTACTTC.

The chain is built from TRBV11-2 and TRBJ2-5; 9 nucleotides align to TRBD2. Germline V gene sequence: CDR1 SGHAT, CDR2 FQNNGV. The J segment lost 3 bases and the V segment lost 1 base, leaving 12 bases of the junction unmatched. The CDR3 is 18 amino acids. The CDR3 sequence: CASSLVLRAGGSKETQYF. In nucleotides, the CDR3 is TGTGCCAGCAGCTTAGTATTGAGAGCGGGAGGCTCAAAAGAGACCCAGTACTTC.

This clonotype was observed a handful of times. The V call is TRBV24-1, the J call TRBJ1-1, with 8 bases fitting TRBD1. The CDR3 is 15 residues long. Germline assignment: CDR1 KGHDR and CDR2 SFDVKD. The V gene end was trimmed by 7 bases and the J gene end by 5 bases; junction bases not matched to a gene: 11. CDR3: CATRDGGRGRTEAFF. The CDR3 nucleotides read TGTGCCACCAGGGATGGGGGCAGGGGGCGGACTGAAGCTTTCTTT.

The chain uses TRBV12-3 or TRBV12-4 and TRBJ2-1, with 8 nucleotides matching TRBD1. The trim removed 3 bases at V and 2 bases at J, leaving 6 bases unmatched. The CDR3 is 16 amino acids. The CDR3 DNA sequence: TGTGCCAGCAGTTTGATGCAGGGGGCCGCCTACAATGAGCAGTTCTTC. Translation: CASSLMQGAAYNEQFF.

The gene calls are TRBV11-2 and TRBJ2-2; a possible D gene is TRBD2 (5 bases). The CDR3 loop spans 14 amino acids. V lost 2 bases and J lost 5, with 9 bases in between. Per germline, CDR1 SGHAT and CDR2 FQNNGV. CDR3 residues: CASSLNRLTGELFF. The DNA for the CDR3 is TGTGCCAGCAGCTTAAATCGACTAACCGGGGAGCTGTTTTTT.

CDR3 DNA: TGTGCCAGCAGCTTGGTAGCGGGATTCGTCACCGGGGAGCTGTTTTTT. Translated, it gives CASSLVAGFVTGELFF. The chain joins TRBV5-4 to TRBJ2-2; 8 bases map to TRBD2. Per germline, CDR1 SGHNT and CDR2 YYREEE (reference sequence). Germline trimming cut 0 bases from V and 4 bases from J; bases unmatched to any gene: 5. This CDR3 comprises 16 residues.

There are many counts of this clonotype. The rearrangement links TRBV20-1 to TRBJ2-7; D gene ambiguous. Germline V lookup: CDR1 DFQATT, CDR2 SNEGSKA (reference sequence). Trimming left V 1 base short and J 1 base short, with 17 bases between. This CDR3 is built from 16 residues. This chain's CDR3 is CSARGNRPFPSYEQYF. The CDR3 nucleotides are TGCAGTGCTAGAGGGAACCGCCCGTTCCCATCCTACGAGCAGTACTTC.

This chain joins TRBV15 and TRBJ1-5; 7 bases fit TRBD1. CDR3 length: 18 residues. Germline V CDR1 and CDR2: LNHNV, YYDKDF (reference sequence). The junction had 17 bases not matched to a gene; V was cut back by 0 bases and J by 9 bases. The CDR3 DNA is TGTGCCACCAGCAGAGAGATCCGGACAGGATTCCATCGGGGGCCCCAGCATTTT. It is translated as CATSREIRTGFHRGPQHF.